This T cell receptor (beta chain) was identified during a study of T cell repertoires in cytomegalovirus infection. Across the whole study: From public TCR beta signatures came an indication of both CMV infection and matching HLA type.

About this clonotype itself: Its antigen is as yet unknown.

TCRdb recomputed calls from the reads with MiXCR, one row per CDR3 protein. The repertoire holds 110,000 to 150,000 distinct CDR3 sequences, with roughly 6% as singletons. The junction had 6 bases not matched to a gene; V was cut back by 0 bases and J by 7 bases. The CDR3 consists of 15 residues. The germline V gene has CDR1 LGHNA and CDR2 YNFKEQ. General study points: Carriers of CMV and the relevant HLA type were discriminated by public TCR beta frequency. Clonotype analysis showed dominance of the ex vivo response by HLA-C-restricted CMV-specific TCR beta clonotypes.

The gene calls are TRBV4-2 and TRBJ1-5, with 7 bases lining up with TRBD1. The receptor was isolated from a human donor in good health (CMV status not recorded). Some clones in this sample may be carry-over from other donors' samples. The source material was PBMCs. CDR3 region: CASSQDWAGGQPQHF. For the CDR3, the DNA is TGTGCCAGCAGCCAAGATTGGGCAGGGGGGCAGCCCCAGCATTTT.